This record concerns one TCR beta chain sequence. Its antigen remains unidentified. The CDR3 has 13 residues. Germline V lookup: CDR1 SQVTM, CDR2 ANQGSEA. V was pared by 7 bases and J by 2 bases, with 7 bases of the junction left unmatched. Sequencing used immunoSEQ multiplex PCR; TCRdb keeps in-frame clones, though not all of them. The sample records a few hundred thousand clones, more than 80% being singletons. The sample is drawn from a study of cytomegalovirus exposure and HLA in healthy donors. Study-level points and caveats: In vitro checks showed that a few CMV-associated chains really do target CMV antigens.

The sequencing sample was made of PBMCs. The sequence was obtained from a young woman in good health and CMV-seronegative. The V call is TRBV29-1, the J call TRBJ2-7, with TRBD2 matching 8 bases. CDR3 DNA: TGCAGCGCTGGTCGGGAGGGCACCTACGAGCAGTACTTC. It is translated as CSAGREGTYEQYF.